These 15 T cell receptor beta chains were sequenced from one sample in a study of shared clonotypes between healthy human individuals. Produced via immunoSEQ multiplex PCR; TCRdb's table is partial and in-frame only. The repertoire holds about 610,000 clones, approximately 97% seen once, with around 0.057% in the top ten. The sample taken for sequencing was naive CD4+ T cells sorted from blood. Subset indicated: CD45RA+ positively selected. All receptors come from a young woman in good health.

The chain is built from TRBV28 and TRBJ2-7; TRBD1 matches 10 bases. V gave up 3 bases and J gave up 3 bases; unmatched junction bases: 5. The CDR3 extends over 15 amino acids. Per germline, CDR1 MDHEN and CDR2 SYDVKM. The CDR3 here is CASSLSGQGVYEQYF. CDR3 coding DNA: TGTGCCAGCAGTTTGTCCGGACAGGGGGTCTACGAGCAGTACTTC.

This sequence joins TRBV18 and TRBJ1-2; TRBD1 matches 7 bases. CDR1 is KGHSH and CDR2 is LQKENI in the germline V gene. The V gene end was trimmed by 4 bases and the J gene end by 3 bases; junction bases not matched to a gene: 8. The CDR3 is 15 amino acids. The CDR3, as DNA: TGTGCCAGCTCACTAAACCGGGACAGAGACTATGGCTACACCTTC. This translates into CASSLNRDRDYGYTF.

This clone was detected once. This rearrangement joins TRBV27 to TRBJ1-4; D not certain. V lost 6 bases and J 0 bases, leaving 17 bases between the germline ends. The CDR3 length is 17 residues. CDR1 and CDR2 (germline): MNHEY, SMNVEV (reference sequence). CDR3 amino acids: CASRTYSNVATNEKLFF. The CDR3 DNA reads as TGTGCCAGCAGGACCTACTCAAACGTTGCAACTAATGAAAAACTGTTTTTT. The whole variable domain, filled in from reference TRBV27 and TRBJ1-4, reads EAQVTQNPRYLITVTGKKLTVTCSQNMNHEYMSWYRQDPGLGLRQIYYSMNVEVTDKGDVPEGYKVSRKEKRNFPLILESPSPNQTSLYFCASRTYSNVATNEKLFFGSGTQLSVL.

This clone was recorded once. The chain joins TRBV28 to TRBJ1-2, with a weak D call TRBD1 (5 bases). Looked up from germline, CDR1 is MDHEN and CDR2 is SYDVKM. CDR3 size: 12 residues. Trimming removed 8 bases from V and 7 bases from J, with 14 bases in between. The CDR3 region has the DNA TGTGCCAGCCTGGGGCAGGGCGGTGGCTACACCTTC. This translates into CASLGQGGGYTF.

The chain joins TRBV10-2 to TRBJ1-5, with D possibly matching TRBD1 (6 bases). CDR1 is WSHSY and CDR2 is SAAADI in the germline V gene. This CDR3 is built from 15 residues. Trimming removed 0 bases from V and 7 bases from J, with 13 bases in between. CDR3 protein: CASSESETGLQPQHF. CDR3 DNA: TGCGCCAGCAGTGAGTCTGAGACAGGTCTCCAGCCCCAGCATTTT.

The V call is TRBV27, the J call TRBJ2-1; D might be TRBD2 (6 bases). Trimming took off 3 bases at V and 5 bases at J, with 23 bases between the two ends. CDR3 length: 18 residues. CDR1 and CDR2 from the germline V gene are MNHEY and SMNVEV (reference sequence). This chain's CDR3 is CASSFRRGRLAENNEQFF. For the CDR3, the DNA is TGTGCCAGCAGTTTCCGGCGGGGCCGTCTGGCCGAAAACAATGAGCAGTTCTTC.

About this clone itself: This sample includes further DNA sequences coding for the same CDR3. The J gene is TRBJ1-2, the V gene TRBV2; D is unclear. There are 13 residues in the CDR3. The ends were cut back, 1 base at V and 6 bases at J, with 9 bases in the middle. CDR1 and CDR2 from the germline V gene are SNHLY and FYNNEI. The CDR3 DNA reads as TGTGCCAGCAGTGAAGGGGGAGTCGATGGCTACACCTTC. Protein sequence: CASSEGGVDGYTF.

This sequence joins TRBV10-2 and TRBJ2-3; 9 bases fit TRBD2. V lost 5 bases to trimming and J lost 2 bases; unmatched junction nucleotides: 5. Germline V lookup: CDR1 WSHSY, CDR2 SAAADI. This CDR3 spans 15 amino acids. Here the CDR3 DNA reads TGCGCCAGCAGTTGGACTAGCGACACCACAGATACGCAGTATTTT. Residues: CASSWTSDTTDTQYF.

V and J are TRBV15 and TRBJ1-3, with a possible D match to TRBD1 (6 bases). The V and J ends lost 4 bases and 0 bases respectively, with 19 bases between them. CDR3 size: 18 residues. CDR1 and CDR2 from the germline V gene are LNHNV and YYDKDF (reference sequence). The CDR3 nucleotides read TGTGCCACCAGCATACTGGGACACAGGGCGGCCTCTGGAAACACCATATATTTT. This gives the protein CATSILGHRAASGNTIYF.

Turning to this clone: This same CDR3 is encoded by further DNA sequences in the sample. The chain carries TRBV18 and TRBJ2-7; TRBD1 agrees at 9 bases. Germline trimming cut 5 bases from V and 2 bases from J; bases unmatched to any gene: 4. Germline CDR1 reads KGHSH; CDR2 reads LQKENI. The CDR3 loop spans 14 amino acids. The CDR3 coding sequence is TGTGCCAGCTCATCCGGGACAGGGACCTACGAGCAGTACTTC. Residues: CASSSGTGTYEQYF.

This chain connects TRBV5-6 to TRBJ2-1; TRBD1 aligns across 7 bases. Unmatched junction bases numbered 8, after V lost 3 bases and J lost 2 bases. Germline CDR1 reads SGHDT; CDR2 reads YYEEEE. The CDR3 has 16 amino acids. CDR3 nucleotides: TGTGCCAGCAGCTCCCGAAGGGGGCGTCCCTACAATGAGCAGTTCTTC. Amino acid sequence: CASSSRRGRPYNEQFF. The variable domain in full, completed from reference TRBV5-6 and TRBJ2-1, reads DAGVTQSPTHLIKTRGQQVTLRCSPKSGHDTVSWYQQALGQGPQFIFQYYEEEERQRGNFPDRFSGHQFPNYSSELNVNALLLGDSALYLCASSSRRGRPYNEQFFGPGTRLTVL.

The rearrangement links TRBV5-1 to TRBJ1-1; unclear D gene. The germline V gene encodes CDR1 SGHRS and CDR2 YFSETQ. V lost 4 bases and J 1 base, leaving 14 bases between the germline ends. The CDR3 extends over 15 amino acids. The CDR3 DNA reads as TGCGCCAGCAGCCTCACCGTACAGCGGAACACTGAAGCTTTCTTT. Translating it yields CASSLTVQRNTEAFF.

The chain carries TRBV7-3 and TRBJ1-2; TRBD1 matches at 9 bases. V dropped 1 base and J dropped 5; count of bases not matched to a gene: 8. CDR1 and CDR2 from the germline V gene are SGHTA and FQGTGA. The CDR3 consists of 16 residues. CDR3 bases: TGTGCCAGCAGCTTAAATCCCGGGACAGGGAGATATGGCTACACCTTC. This encodes CASSLNPGTGRYGYTF.

The J gene is TRBJ2-5, the V gene TRBV27, with TRBD2 as a possible D gene (6 bases). The DNA end favors TRBJ2-7, so the J call may be wrong. The CDR3 spans 15 residues. Germline V CDR1 and CDR2: MNHEY, SMNVEV (reference sequence). CDR3 DNA: TGTGCCAGCAGACCCGGGACTCCGAGCTCCTACGAGCAGTACTTC. Protein sequence: CASRPGTPSSYEQYF.

The V call is TRBV7-2, the J call TRBJ1-2; perhaps TRBD1 as D (5 bases). CDR3 size: 16 residues. V was clipped by 0 bases and J by 2 bases, with 13 bases between them. CDR1 is SGHTA and CDR2 is FQGNSA in the germline V gene. The CDR3 is CASSLALGRANYGYTF. The CDR3 DNA sequence: TGTGCCAGCAGCTTAGCGCTGGGCAGGGCCAACTATGGCTACACCTTC.